Listed below are T cell receptor beta chains from one sample, sequenced in a study of CD8 T cells in Susac syndrome. TCRdb processed the immunoSEQ multiplex PCR reads anew with MiXCR; each CDR3 protein has one entry. The sample holds about 150,000 distinct CDR3 sequences; nearly 97% are singletons and the top ten take 0.14% to 0.15%. The specimen sequenced was CD8+ T cells from PBMCs. The receptors stem from a human donor with multiple sclerosis. Each CDR3 is given with its conserved first and last residue. Fields, in order: CDR3 protein, CDR3 DNA, V gene, D gene, clone size, CDR3 length, J gene. The D gene is left open where the match is weak. Where a row states a size, it is once, few, many or the class of an expanded clone; other rows omit it.

CGTGDTDTQYF | TGTGGGACAGGAGACACAGATACGCAGTATTTT | TRBV27 | TRBD1 | NA | 11 | TRBJ2-3
CASSLGLAGDEETQYF | TGTGCCAGCAGTTTAGGACTAGCGGGGGACGAAGAGACCCAGTACTTC | TRBV27 | TRBD2 | NA | 16 | TRBJ2-5
CAAARGGETQYF | TGTGCCGCCGCCCGGGGAGGGGAGACCCAGTACTTC | TRBV7-9 | TRBD2 | NA | 12 | TRBJ2-5
CASSPRLAGHPNTGELFF | TGTGCCAGCTCACCTCGACTAGCGGGACATCCGAACACCGGGGAGCTGTTTTTT | TRBV18 | TRBD2 | NA | 18 | TRBJ2-2
CSANADSYEQYF | TGCAGTGCTAACGCCGACAGCTACGAGCAGTACTTC | TRBV20-1 | NA | NA | 12 | TRBJ2-7
CSVEDAGQVVYNEQFF | TGCAGCGTTGAAGACGCCGGACAGGTGGTTTACAATGAGCAGTTCTTC | TRBV29-1 | TRBD1 | NA | 16 | TRBJ2-1
CASSVGPGEYGNTIYF | TGTGCCAGCAGCGTAGGCCCAGGGGAATATGGAAACACCATATATTTT | TRBV9 | NA | NA | 16 | TRBJ1-3
CASSYSVNVNTEAFF | TGTGCCAGCAGTTACTCGGTAAACGTGAACACTGAAGCTTTCTTT | TRBV6-6 | NA | NA | 15 | TRBJ1-1
CSTRDSLGNEQFF | TGCAGCACCCGGGACAGTCTAGGCAATGAGCAGTTCTTC | TRBV29-1 | TRBD1 | few | 13 | TRBJ2-1
CAWSGYADTSGYSTDTQYF | TGTGCCTGGAGTGGGTATGCCGATACTAGCGGGTATAGCACAGATACGCAGTATTTT | TRBV30 | TRBD2 | NA | 19 | TRBJ2-3
CASSLLGAQETQYF | TGTGCCAGCAGCTTATTGGGGGCACAAGAGACCCAGTACTTC | TRBV7-9 | NA | NA | 14 | TRBJ2-5
CARGIEQFF | TGTGCCAGAGGGATTGAGCAGTTCTTC | TRBV7-2 | NA | NA | 9 | TRBJ2-1
CASSPPTRREQFF | TGTGCCAGCAGTCCTCCGACGAGACGGGAGCAGTTCTTC | TRBV12-3/TRBV12-4 | NA | NA | 13 | TRBJ2-1
CASSPRGITGELFF | TGTGCCAGCAGCCCGAGAGGGATCACCGGGGAGCTGTTTTTT | TRBV28 | NA | NA | 14 | TRBJ2-2
CASSLGAGGNEQFF | TGTGCCAGCAGCTTAGGAGCGGGGGGGAATGAGCAGTTCTTC | TRBV7-2 | TRBD2 | once | 14 | TRBJ2-1
CASSPPPGGNYGYTF | TGTGCCAGCAGTCCCCCGCCGGGGGGGAACTATGGCTACACCTTC | TRBV27 | NA | NA | 15 | TRBJ1-2
CASSFGQLRNEQYF | TGTGCCAGCAGCTTCGGACAGCTTCGAAACGAGCAGTACTTC | TRBV7-9 | NA | NA | 14 | TRBJ2-7
CAWSRTSTDTQYF | TGTGCCTGGAGCCGGACGAGCACAGATACGCAGTATTTT | TRBV30 | NA | NA | 13 | TRBJ2-3
CASSIELVGAGGPDNEQFF | TGTGCCAGTAGTATAGAGTTAGTGGGAGCGGGGGGGCCCGACAATGAGCAGTTCTTC | TRBV19 | TRBD2 | NA | 19 | TRBJ2-1
CASSQESRSTDTQYF | TGCGCCAGCAGCCAAGAAAGCAGGAGCACAGATACGCAGTATTTT | TRBV4-1 | NA | NA | 15 | TRBJ2-3
CASSYSSGNTGELFF | TGTGCCAGCAGTTACTCGAGCGGTAACACCGGGGAGCTGTTTTTT | TRBV6-5 | NA | NA | 15 | TRBJ2-2
CASSLGVSAYEQYF | TGTGCCAGCAGCTTAGGGGTTAGTGCCTACGAGCAGTACTTC | TRBV13 | NA | once | 14 | TRBJ2-7
CASSGDSENIQYF | TGTGCCAGCAGTGGAGACAGTGAGAACATTCAGTACTTC | TRBV5-6 | NA | once | 13 | TRBJ2-4
CASSPQTTAETQYF | TGTGCCAGCTCACCACAAACTACAGCTGAGACCCAGTACTTC | TRBV18 | NA | NA | 14 | TRBJ2-5
CASSHRMTLRNQPQHF | TGCGCCAGCAGTCACCGAATGACCCTGCGGAATCAGCCCCAGCATTTT | TRBV23-1 | NA | NA | 16 | TRBJ1-5
CATSGSTGRYEQYF | TGTGCCACCAGCGGGAGCACAGGGAGATACGAGCAGTACTTC | TRBV15 | NA | NA | 14 | TRBJ2-7
CSARARPPSTDTQYF | TGCAGTGCTAGAGCGAGGCCTCCTAGCACAGATACGCAGTATTTT | TRBV20-1 | NA | NA | 15 | TRBJ2-3
CASSWTGGQHNEQFF | TGTGCCAGCAGTTGGACGGGGGGCCAACACAATGAGCAGTTCTTC | TRBV28 | NA | NA | 15 | TRBJ2-1
CASSYSTGVQPQHF | TGTGCCAGCAGTTACTCGACCGGGGTTCAGCCCCAGCATTTT | TRBV6-5 | NA | NA | 14 | TRBJ1-5
CASGFLLQAGAYEDTEAFF | TGTGCTAGTGGTTTCCTATTACAGGCTGGGGCCTACGAGGACACTGAAGCTTTCTTT | TRBV12-5 | NA | NA | 19 | TRBJ1-1
CSVEDRGPTF | TGCAGCGTGGAGGACAGGGGGCCAACCTTC | TRBV29-1 | TRBD1 | NA | 10 | TRBJ1-2
CASSIQGTGANQPQHF | TGTGCCAGCAGCATCCAAGGGACAGGGGCCAATCAGCCCCAGCATTTT | TRBV13 | TRBD1 | NA | 16 | TRBJ1-5
CSVLGQGANTEAFF | TGCAGCGTTTTGGGACAGGGGGCGAACACTGAAGCTTTCTTT | TRBV29-1 | TRBD1 | few | 14 | TRBJ1-1
CASTPGQMNTEAFF | TGTGCCAGCACCCCGGGACAGATGAACACTGAAGCTTTCTTT | TRBV5-4 | TRBD1 | NA | 14 | TRBJ1-1
CASSFAGQSYEQYF | TGTGCCAGCAGTTTCGCCGGACAGTCCTACGAGCAGTACTTC | TRBV27 | NA | NA | 14 | TRBJ2-7
CASSVGRGGNEQFF | TGTGCCAGCAGCGTAGGGCGGGGGGGCAATGAGCAGTTCTTC | TRBV9 | TRBD2 | NA | 14 | TRBJ2-1
CASSQVAGPYNEQFF | TGTGCCAGCAGCCAAGTTGCGGGCCCCTACAATGAGCAGTTCTTC | TRBV3-1 | NA | NA | 15 | TRBJ2-1
CSARDGGTAAYEQYF | TGCAGTGCTAGAGATGGAGGGACAGCTGCCTACGAGCAGTACTTC | TRBV20-1 | NA | NA | 15 | TRBJ2-7
CASSYARYNEQFF | TGTGCCAGCAGCTACGCTCGGTACAATGAGCAGTTCTTC | TRBV7-2 | NA | NA | 13 | TRBJ2-1
CASRKTGFVETQYF | TGTGCCAGCAGGAAAACAGGGTTTGTGGAGACCCAGTACTTC | TRBV13 | NA | NA | 14 | TRBJ2-5
CASGPDREETQYF | TGTGCTAGTGGTCCCGACAGGGAGGAGACCCAGTACTTC | TRBV12-5 | TRBD1 | NA | 13 | TRBJ2-5
CASEPVTGRNEQFF | TGTGCCAGCGAACCGGTCACAGGGAGGAATGAGCAGTTCTTC | TRBV19 | NA | NA | 14 | TRBJ2-1
CASSQDFTFYNEQFF | TGCGCCAGCAGCCAAGACTTCACCTTCTACAATGAGCAGTTCTTC | TRBV4-1 | NA | once | 15 | TRBJ2-1
CASSYARGWEQYF | TGTGCCAGCAGTTACGCCCGGGGCTGGGAGCAGTACTTC | TRBV28 | NA | NA | 13 | TRBJ2-7
CATSRDLPGGGTDTQYF | TGTGCCACCAGCAGAGACCTACCCGGGGGTGGCACAGATACGCAGTATTTT | TRBV15 | NA | NA | 17 | TRBJ2-3
CSVEFRVGETQYF | TGCAGCGTTGAGTTCCGGGTAGGGGAGACCCAGTACTTC | TRBV29-1 | NA | NA | 13 | TRBJ2-5
CAWRRDGQETQYF | TGTGCCTGGAGGAGGGACGGCCAAGAGACCCAGTACTTC | TRBV30 | NA | once | 13 | TRBJ2-5